This T cell receptor (beta chain) was found in a study of long-term antiretroviral therapy in people with HIV. General study results and limits: CDR3 length ranges were narrower in HIV repertoires than in controls. Dominant in the repertoire at all time points were clones expanded before ART.

Notes on this clone: What it binds is unknown.

This was the immunoSEQ v3.0 assay at survey level. Data came from immunoSEQ multiplex PCR; TCRdb stores just in-frame clones and leaves some out. Of around 15,000 clones in the sample, approximately 79% were seen once. The CDR3 consists of 16 residues. With 4 bases clipped from V and 3 bases from J, the junction kept 9 bases outside the gene matches. Germline V gene sequence: CDR1 SQVTM, CDR2 ANQGSEA. The clonotype comes from a man between 18 and 29 years old with HIV. The sequences come from unsorted PBMCs, collected 0.1 years after starting antiretroviral therapy. This sequence joins TRBV29-1 and TRBJ2-3; TRBD2 agrees at 11 bases. The CDR3 region is CSVGTSGSVGTDTQYF. The CDR3 coding sequence is TGCAGCGTTGGAACTAGCGGGAGCGTGGGGACAGATACGCAGTATTTT.